What follows are 12 T cell receptor beta chains derived from one specimen sequenced in a study of T-cell reconstitution after alpha-beta-depleted transplantation in children. A TCRbeta library incorporating unique molecular identifiers was prepared. TCRdb called the PCR reads again in MiXCR, with one record for every CDR3 protein. The table includes 90,000 to 100,000 distinct CDR3 sequences, less than 15% detected once. The sample consisted of PBMCs from the stem cell graft donor, taken from the stem cell graft. The receptors stem from a human donor who donated a stem cell graft to a child with inherited bone marrow failure.

This clonotype was detected ten times or more. This sequence joins TRBV15 and TRBJ2-5, with D unclear. The ends were cut back, 3 bases at V and 0 bases at J, with 2 bases in the middle. This CDR3 spans 12 amino acids. Per the germline V gene, CDR1 is LNHNV and CDR2 is YYDKDF (reference sequence). DNA for the CDR3: TGTGCCACCAGCAGGTACCAAGAGACCCAGTACTTC. It encodes CATSRYQETQYF.

This clonotype has ten or more counts. J is TRBJ2-7 and V is TRBV12-3 or TRBV12-4, with TRBD1 identical over 9 bases. The V and J ends lost 6 bases and 2 bases, in that order; junction bases with no gene match: 8. The CDR3 is made up of 15 amino acids. CDR3 in DNA: TGTGCCAGCAGCCCCGCGGACAGGGGCGCCTACGAGCAGTACTTC. This encodes CASSPADRGAYEQYF.

This chain uses TRBV6-2 or TRBV6-3 with TRBJ2-5; 7 bases are shared with TRBD2. CDR1 is MNHEY and CDR2 is SVGEGT in the germline V gene. V shed 0 bases, J shed 3 bases, and the junction held 10 bases outside the gene matches. The CDR3 has 17 amino acids. CDR3 sequence reads: CASSYSMRGREEETQYF. CDR3 nucleotides: TGTGCCAGCAGTTACTCGATGCGGGGGAGGGAGGAAGAGACCCAGTACTTC.

Many counts were recorded for this clonotype. The V gene is TRBV24-1, the J gene TRBJ2-1, with TRBD2 matching over 9 bases. The junction had 14 bases not matched to a gene; V was cut back by 6 bases and J by 9 bases. CDR1 KGHDR and CDR2 SFDVKD come from the germline V gene. The CDR3 consists of 16 residues. CDR3 sequence: CATSPRGVAGDGEQFF. CDR3 nucleotides: TGTGCCACCAGTCCCCGCGGGGTAGCGGGAGACGGTGAGCAGTTCTTC.

This clonotype has at least ten counts. V usage is TRBV20-1 and J usage is TRBJ1-2; unclear D gene. The CDR3 is 12 residues long. Germline V gene lookup returns CDR1 DFQATT and CDR2 SNEGSKA (reference sequence). V gave up 6 bases and J gave up 4 bases, with 12 bases separating them. CDR3 amino acids: CSAPDSRYGYTF. In DNA form, the CDR3 reads TGCAGTGCCCCGGACTCACGCTATGGCTACACCTTC.

This clonotype occurred many times. J is TRBJ1-1 and V is TRBV4-3; 8 nucleotides align to TRBD1. The CDR3 spans 17 residues. The V and J ends lost 0 bases and 4 bases, in that order; junction bases with no gene match: 10. Germline V gene sequence: CDR1 LGHNA, CDR2 YSLEER. Here the CDR3 DNA reads TGCGCCAGCAGCCAAGAAAATGGCAGGGGGCTCGGCACTGAAGCTTTCTTT. Protein sequence: CASSQENGRGLGTEAFF.

This clonotype has ten or more counts. The V and J genes are TRBV9 and TRBJ2-3; 9 bases match TRBD2. The CDR3 has 16 amino acids. Germline V lookup: CDR1 SGDLS, CDR2 YYNGEE. V dropped 2 bases and J dropped 2; count of bases not matched to a gene: 6. DNA of the CDR3: TGTGCCAGCAGCGTTATAGCGGGGGCCTTCACAGATACGCAGTATTTT. The encoded protein is CASSVIAGAFTDTQYF.

This clonotype was recorded many times. Germline and junction disagree at one end, which may indicate a read error. The chain employs TRBV12-3 or TRBV12-4 and TRBJ2-3; perhaps TRBD1 as D (6 bases). The CDR3 length is 13 residues. As DNA, the CDR3 is TGTGCCAGCAGTTGGACAGCCACAGATATGCAGTATTTT. Its translation: CASSWTATDMQYF.

This clonotype has a count of ten or more. The genes are TRBV30 and TRBJ2-1; perhaps TRBD1 as D (5 bases). The CDR3 runs to 12 residues. V was shortened by 0 bases and J by 10 bases, with 10 bases between the two germline ends. Germline CDR1 is GTSNPN and CDR2 is SVGIG (reference sequence). The CDR3 spells CAWSVQEWEQFF. DNA for the CDR3: TGTGCCTGGAGTGTACAGGAGTGGGAGCAGTTCTTC.

This clonotype was picked up many times. The chain has TRBV5-1 and TRBJ2-7; 7 bases line up with TRBD2. The CDR3 spans 15 residues. In germline, CDR1 is SGHRS, CDR2 YFSETQ. V was clipped by 2 bases and J by 1 base; unmatched bases: 6. Written as DNA, the CDR3 is TGCGCCAGCAGCTTTGGGGCCGGGGGGTCCTACGAGCAGTACTTC. Its protein product is CASSFGAGGSYEQYF.

This clonotype has at least ten counts. The J gene is TRBJ2-7, the V gene TRBV7-8; 8 bases match TRBD1. Looked up from germline, CDR1 is SGHVS and CDR2 is FQNEAQ. With 6 bases clipped from V and 0 bases from J, the junction kept 7 bases outside the gene matches. The CDR3 covers 15 residues. CDR3 DNA sequence: TGTGCCAGCAGGTTGCGTGACAGGGGCTCCTACGAGCAGTACTTC. Translating gives CASRLRDRGSYEQYF.

This clonotype has a count of ten or more. The chain has TRBV7-2 and TRBJ2-7; D is undetermined. This CDR3 region has 13 residues. The V end lost 2 bases, the J end lost 6 bases, and 11 bases lay between the germline ends. Germline CDR1 and CDR2: SGHTA and FQGNSA. The CDR3 spells CASSLNLAAEQYF. CDR3 in DNA: TGTGCCAGCAGCTTAAATCTGGCCGCCGAGCAGTACTTC.